The 8 T cell receptor beta chains presented below share a single source sample, sequenced in a study of CD8+CD57+ T cells in acquired aplastic anemia (dated 2018 in TCRdb). Expansion of CD8+CD57+ cells had been shown by flow cytometry in the patients chosen for sequencing. The sequencer listed for this sample is Illumina HiSeq 2000. TCR beta VDJ combination and CDR3 sequence profiling used genomic DNA as the template. The public reads were run again by TCRdb, first through fastp at Q25 and then through MiXCR, and only productive beta chains were kept. Rows are combined by CDR3 protein, so each entry shows the most common genes and DNA. Counted in this sample were about 120,000 distinct CDR3 sequences; approximately 61% of them appeared once. The top ten clones comprise around 29% of the sample. Sequencing was done on a sample of sorted CD4+, CD8+, or CD8+CD57+ T cells (not recorded which) from PBMCs. Every receptor here comes from a human donor with aplastic anemia.

About this clonotype itself: Because it lacks the conserved phenylalanine or tryptophan at the end, this CDR3 is likely a read error. The chain combines TRBV29-1 with TRBJ2-7; D gene ambiguous. The CDR3 sequence is 11 residues long. The V end was cut by 7 bases, the J end by 1 base, with 8 bases between. Germline V gene data show CDR1 as SQVTM and CDR2 as ANQGSEA. This CDR3 reads CSAETSYEQYL. CDR3 sequence (DNA): TGCAGCGCAGAAACGTCCTACGAGCAGTACCTC.

The chain has TRBV2 and TRBJ1-6; TRBD1 might be the D (6 bases). CDR3 size: 16 residues. V was shortened by 6 bases and J by 1 base, with 13 bases between the two germline ends. CDR1 SNHLY and CDR2 FYNNEI come from the germline V gene. The CDR3 reads CASRGRGGSYNSPLHF. In DNA form, the CDR3 reads TGTGCCAGCAGAGGTCGAGGGGGTTCCTATAATTCACCCCTCCACTTT.

The chain uses TRBV7-3 and TRBJ2-5, with 14 bases fitting TRBD2. V lost 3 bases to trimming and J lost 7 bases; unmatched junction nucleotides: 4. Germline values: CDR1 SGHTA, CDR2 FQGTGA. CDR3 length: 15 amino acids. CDR3 sequence: CASSLGLAGDATQYF. CDR3 in DNA: TGTGCCAGCAGCTTGGGACTAGCGGGAGACGCGACCCAGTACTTC. The full variable domain, its missing parts supplied by reference TRBV7-3 and TRBJ2-5, is GAGVSQTPSNKVTEKGKYVELRCDPISGHTALYWYRQSLGQGPEFLIYFQGTGAADDSGLPNDRFFAVRPEGSVSTLKIQRTERGDSAVYLCASSLGLAGDATQYFGPGTRLLVL.

The chain carries TRBV7-2 and TRBJ2-3; no reliable D call. Germline V gene data show CDR1 as SGHTA and CDR2 as FQGNSA. The CDR3 has 14 amino acids. Trimming cost V 5 bases and J 4 bases, with 13 bases left between them. As DNA, the CDR3 is TGTGCCAGCAGCCTACGTGTCGGCGCAGATACGCAGTATTTT. Translation gives CASSLRVGADTQYF.

The chain uses TRBV14 and TRBJ2-3; D is unresolved. V lost 4 bases, J lost 5 bases, and 7 bases lay in between. The length of the CDR3 is 12 residues. The V gene's germline CDR1 is SGHDN and CDR2 FVKESK. DNA for the CDR3: TGTGCCAGCAGCCCCACCAGAGATACGCAGTATTTT. Residues: CASSPTRDTQYF.

CDR3 in DNA: TGTGCCAGCAGTCGCGGGACTACATCCGGAAACACCATATATTTT. Protein: CASSRGTTSGNTIYF. The chain recombines TRBV2 with TRBJ1-3, with D possibly matching TRBD1 (5 bases). The CDR3 has 15 residues. Per germline, CDR1 SNHLY and CDR2 FYNNEI. V lost 5 bases to trimming and J lost 4 bases, with 15 bases between them.

J is TRBJ1-1 and V is TRBV24-1, with unresolved D. The CDR3 consists of 13 residues. Between the trimmed V and J ends, which lost 2 bases and 6 bases, there was a span of 9 bases. The germline V gene has CDR1 KGHDR and CDR2 SFDVKD. The CDR3 sequence: CATSDSPRSEAFF. In nucleotides, the CDR3 is TGTGCCACCAGTGATTCCCCTCGGTCTGAAGCTTTCTTT.

On this clonotype: The conserved phenylalanine or tryptophan is not found at the CDR3 terminus, so this likely reflects a read error. The chain is built from TRBV24-1 and TRBJ1-1, with D unresolved. CDR3 length: 11 residues. From germline, CDR1 is KGHDR and CDR2 SFDVKD. V gave up 3 bases and J gave up 4 bases, with 2 bases separating them. CDR3 sequence (DNA): TGTGCCACCAGTGATGGCACTGAAGCTTTCTGT. Its translation: CATSDGTEAFC.